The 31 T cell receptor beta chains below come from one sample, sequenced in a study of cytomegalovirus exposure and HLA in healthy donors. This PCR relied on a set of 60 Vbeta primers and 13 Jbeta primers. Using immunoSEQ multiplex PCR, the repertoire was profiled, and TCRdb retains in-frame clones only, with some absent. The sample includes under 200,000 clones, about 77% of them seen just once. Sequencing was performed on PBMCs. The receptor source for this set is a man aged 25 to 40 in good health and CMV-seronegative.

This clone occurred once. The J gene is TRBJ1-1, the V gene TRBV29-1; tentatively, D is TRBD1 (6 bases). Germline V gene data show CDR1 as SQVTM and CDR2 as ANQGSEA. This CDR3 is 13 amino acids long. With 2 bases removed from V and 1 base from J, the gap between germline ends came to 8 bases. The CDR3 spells CSVEQGRNTEAFF. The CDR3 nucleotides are TGCAGCGTTGAACAGGGGAGGAACACTGAAGCTTTCTTT.

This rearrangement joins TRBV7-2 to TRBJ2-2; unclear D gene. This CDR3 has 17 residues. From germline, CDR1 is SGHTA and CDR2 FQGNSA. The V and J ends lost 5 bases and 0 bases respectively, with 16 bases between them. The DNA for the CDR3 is TGTGCCAGCAGCCCCCCAAAGGCAGGCTCGAACACCGGGGAGCTGTTTTTT. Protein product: CASSPPKAGSNTGELFF.

CDR3 bases: TGTGCCTGGAGTACAGGGGGCATCTCCTACGAGCAGTACTTC. Translating it yields CAWSTGGISYEQYF. The gene calls are TRBV30 and TRBJ2-7; 9 nucleotides match TRBD1. CDR3 length: 14 residues. Losses at the gene ends were 2 bases for V and 0 bases for J; bases not matched to a gene: 2. Germline V CDR1 and CDR2: GTSNPN, SVGIG (reference sequence).

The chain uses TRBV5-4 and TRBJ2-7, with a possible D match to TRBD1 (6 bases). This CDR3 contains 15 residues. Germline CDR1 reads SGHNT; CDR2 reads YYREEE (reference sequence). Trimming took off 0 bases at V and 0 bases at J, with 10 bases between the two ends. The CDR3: CASSLGSGVSYEQYF. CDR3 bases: TGTGCCAGCAGCTTGGGCTCAGGGGTCTCCTACGAGCAGTACTTC.

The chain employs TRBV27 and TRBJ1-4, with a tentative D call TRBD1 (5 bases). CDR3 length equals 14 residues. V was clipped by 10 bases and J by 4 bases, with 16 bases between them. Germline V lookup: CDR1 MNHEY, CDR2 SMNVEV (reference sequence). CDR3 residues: CATKGLAVNEKLFF. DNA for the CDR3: TGTGCCACCAAGGGGTTAGCGGTTAATGAAAAACTGTTTTTT.

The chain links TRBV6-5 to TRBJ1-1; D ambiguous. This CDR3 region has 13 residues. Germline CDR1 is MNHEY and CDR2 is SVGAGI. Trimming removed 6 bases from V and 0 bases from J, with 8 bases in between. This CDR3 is CASSTQVNTEAFF. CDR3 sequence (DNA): TGTGCCAGCAGCACCCAGGTGAACACTGAAGCTTTCTTT.

CDR3 sequence reads: CASSRARVGTEAFF. The CDR3 region has the DNA TGCGCCAGCAGCCGAGCGAGGGTGGGCACTGAAGCTTTCTTT. This chain links TRBV4-3 with TRBJ1-1; D is unresolved. The germline V and J ends were trimmed by 4 bases and 4 bases, with 13 bases remaining between them. The CDR3 covers 14 residues. Germline CDR1 LGHNA, CDR2 YSLEER.

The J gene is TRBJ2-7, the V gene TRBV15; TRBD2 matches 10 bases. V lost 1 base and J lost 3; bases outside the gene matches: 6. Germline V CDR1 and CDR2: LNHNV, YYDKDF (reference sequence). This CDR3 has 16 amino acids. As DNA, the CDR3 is TGTGCCACCAGCAGAGTGACTAGCGGGTCGTACTACGAGCAGTACTTC. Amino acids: CATSRVTSGSYYEQYF.

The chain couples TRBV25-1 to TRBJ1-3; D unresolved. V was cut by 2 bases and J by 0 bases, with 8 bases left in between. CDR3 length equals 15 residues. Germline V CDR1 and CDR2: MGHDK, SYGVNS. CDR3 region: CASSERGHSGNTIYF. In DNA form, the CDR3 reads TGTGCCAGCAGTGAAAGAGGGCACTCTGGAAACACCATATATTTT.

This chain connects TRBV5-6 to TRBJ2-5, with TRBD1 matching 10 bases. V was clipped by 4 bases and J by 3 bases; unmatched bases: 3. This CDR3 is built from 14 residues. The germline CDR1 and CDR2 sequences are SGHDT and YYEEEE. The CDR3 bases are TGTGCCAGCAGCCGAGGGACAGGGGAAGAGACCCAGTACTTC. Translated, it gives CASSRGTGEETQYF.

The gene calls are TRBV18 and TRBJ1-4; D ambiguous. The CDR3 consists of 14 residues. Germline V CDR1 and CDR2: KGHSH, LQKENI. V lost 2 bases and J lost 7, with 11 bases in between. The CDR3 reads CASSPEGLSEKLFF. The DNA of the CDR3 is TGTGCCAGCTCACCAGAGGGATTGAGTGAAAAACTGTTTTTT.

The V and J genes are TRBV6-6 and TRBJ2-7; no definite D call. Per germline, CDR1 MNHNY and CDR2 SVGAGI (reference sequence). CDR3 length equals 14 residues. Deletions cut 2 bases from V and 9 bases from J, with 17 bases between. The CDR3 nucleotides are TGTGCCAGCAGTTACCCTGATCAGCGATTAGGGCAGTACTTC. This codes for CASSYPDQRLGQYF.

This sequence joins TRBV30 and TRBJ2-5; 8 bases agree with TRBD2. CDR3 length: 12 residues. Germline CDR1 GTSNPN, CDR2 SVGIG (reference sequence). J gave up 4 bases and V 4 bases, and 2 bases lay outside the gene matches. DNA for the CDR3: TGTGCCTGGAACCTAGCGGGAGAGACCCAGTACTTC. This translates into CAWNLAGETQYF.

CDR3 residues: CASSSPIQRGTSYNEQFF. CDR3 DNA: TGTGCCAGCAGTTCCCCCATTCAGCGGGGGACCTCTTACAATGAGCAGTTCTTC. This chain connects TRBV28 to TRBJ2-1; 8 bases align to TRBD2. Unmatched junction bases numbered 15, after V lost 4 bases and J lost 4 bases. Germline CDR1 and CDR2: MDHEN and SYDVKM. The CDR3 runs to 18 residues.

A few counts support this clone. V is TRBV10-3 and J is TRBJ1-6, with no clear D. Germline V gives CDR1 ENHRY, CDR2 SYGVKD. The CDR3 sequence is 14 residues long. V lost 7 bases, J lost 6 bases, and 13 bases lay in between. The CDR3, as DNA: TGTGCCATCAACCAGGAGGGAGTTAATTCACCCCTCCACTTT. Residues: CAINQEGVNSPLHF.

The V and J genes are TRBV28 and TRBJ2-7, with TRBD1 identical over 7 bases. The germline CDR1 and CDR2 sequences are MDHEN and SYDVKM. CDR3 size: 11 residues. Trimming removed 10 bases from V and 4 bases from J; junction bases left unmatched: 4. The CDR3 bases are TGTGCCACAGAGGGACAGTACGAGCAGTACTTC. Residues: CATEGQYEQYF. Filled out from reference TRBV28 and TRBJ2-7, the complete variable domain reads DVKVTQSSRYLVKRTGEKVFLECVQDMDHENMFWYRQDPGLGLRLIYFSYDVKMKEKGDIPEGYSVSREKKERFSLILESASTNQTSMYLCATEGQYEQYFGPGTRLTVT.

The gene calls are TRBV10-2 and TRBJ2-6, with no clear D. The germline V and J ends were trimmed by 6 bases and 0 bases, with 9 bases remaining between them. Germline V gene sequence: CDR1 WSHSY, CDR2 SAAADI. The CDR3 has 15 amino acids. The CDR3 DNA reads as TGCGCCAGCAGGCAGGCCTACTCTGGGGCCAACGTCCTGACTTTC. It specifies CASRQAYSGANVLTF.

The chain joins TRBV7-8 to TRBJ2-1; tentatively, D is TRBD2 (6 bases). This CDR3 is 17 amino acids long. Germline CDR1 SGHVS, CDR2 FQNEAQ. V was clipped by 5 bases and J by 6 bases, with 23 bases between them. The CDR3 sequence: CASSTRSGGLLGNEQFF. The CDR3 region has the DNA TGTGCCAGCAGCACTAGGTCCGGGGGTCTATTGGGCAATGAGCAGTTCTTC.

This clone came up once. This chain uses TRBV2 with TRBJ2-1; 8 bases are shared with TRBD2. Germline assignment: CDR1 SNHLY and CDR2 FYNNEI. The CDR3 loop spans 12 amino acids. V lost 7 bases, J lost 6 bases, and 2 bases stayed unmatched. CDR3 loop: CASTLAGNEQFF. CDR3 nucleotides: TGTGCCAGCACCCTAGCGGGCAATGAGCAGTTCTTC. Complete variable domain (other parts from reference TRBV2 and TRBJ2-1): EPEVTQTPSHQVTQMGQEVILRCVPISNHLYFYWYRQILGQKVEFLVSFYNNEISEKSEIFDDQFSVERPDGSNFTLKIRSTKLEDSAMYFCASTLAGNEQFFGPGTRLTVL.

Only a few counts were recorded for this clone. The CDR3 loop is CASSLSGTSGYYEQYF. CDR3 nucleotide sequence: TGTGCCAGCAGCTTGTCCGGGACTAGCGGGTACTACGAGCAGTACTTC. J is TRBJ2-7 and V is TRBV11-3, with TRBD2 identical over 12 bases. CDR1 SGHNT and CDR2 YENEEA come from the germline V gene. The V gene end was trimmed by 3 bases and the J gene end by 3 bases; junction bases not matched to a gene: 6. The CDR3 spans 16 residues.

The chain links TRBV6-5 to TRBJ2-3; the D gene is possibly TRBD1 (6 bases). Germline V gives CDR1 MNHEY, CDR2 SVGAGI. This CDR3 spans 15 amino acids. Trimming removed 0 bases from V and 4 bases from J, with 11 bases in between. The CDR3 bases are TGTGCCAGCAGTTACTCGGGGCAGGGGCCAGATACGCAGTATTTT. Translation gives CASSYSGQGPDTQYF.

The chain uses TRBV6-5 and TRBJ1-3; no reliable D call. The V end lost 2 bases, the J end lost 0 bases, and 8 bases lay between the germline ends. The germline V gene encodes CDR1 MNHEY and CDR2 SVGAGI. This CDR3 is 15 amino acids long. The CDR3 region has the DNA TGTGCCAGCAGTTACGGCCCGCTCTCTGGAAACACCATATATTTT. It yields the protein CASSYGPLSGNTIYF.

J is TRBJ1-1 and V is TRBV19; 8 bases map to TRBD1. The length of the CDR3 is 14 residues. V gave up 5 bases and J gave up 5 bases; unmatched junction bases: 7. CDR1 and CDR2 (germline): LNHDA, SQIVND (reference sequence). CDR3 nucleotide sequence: TGTGCCAGTAGTGATACAGGGGGTTGGACTGAAGCTTTCTTT. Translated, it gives CASSDTGGWTEAFF.

In nucleotides, the CDR3 is TGTGCCTGGAGCCCTTCTGGGAGGATGTTTTTT. This encodes CAWSPSGRMFF. The gene calls are TRBV30 and TRBJ2-2; tentative D call: TRBD2 (6 bases). Germline CDR1 and CDR2: GTSNPN and SVGIG (reference sequence). Trimming pared 3 bases from V and 15 bases from J, leaving 14 bases between. The CDR3 has 11 residues.

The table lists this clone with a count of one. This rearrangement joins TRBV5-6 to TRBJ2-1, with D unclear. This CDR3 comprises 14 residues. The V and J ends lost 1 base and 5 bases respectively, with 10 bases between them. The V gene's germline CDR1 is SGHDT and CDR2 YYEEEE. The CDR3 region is CASSLFNYDNEQFF. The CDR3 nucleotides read TGTGCCAGCAGCTTGTTTAACTACGACAATGAGCAGTTCTTC. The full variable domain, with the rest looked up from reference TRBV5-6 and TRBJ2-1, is DAGVTQSPTHLIKTRGQQVTLRCSPKSGHDTVSWYQQALGQGPQFIFQYYEEEERQRGNFPDRFSGHQFPNYSSELNVNALLLGDSALYLCASSLFNYDNEQFFGPGTRLTVL.

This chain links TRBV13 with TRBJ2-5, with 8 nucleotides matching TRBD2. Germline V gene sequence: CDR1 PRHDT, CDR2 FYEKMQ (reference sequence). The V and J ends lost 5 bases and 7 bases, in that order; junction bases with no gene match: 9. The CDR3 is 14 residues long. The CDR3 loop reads CASSLSGGFGTQYF. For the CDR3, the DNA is TGTGCCAGCAGCCTAAGCGGGGGTTTTGGGACCCAGTACTTC.

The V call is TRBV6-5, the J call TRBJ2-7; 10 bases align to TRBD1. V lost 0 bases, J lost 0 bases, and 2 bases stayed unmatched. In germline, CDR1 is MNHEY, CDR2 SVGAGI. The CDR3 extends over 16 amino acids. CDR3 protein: CASSYSGTGASYEQYF. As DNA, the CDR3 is TGTGCCAGCAGTTACTCAGGGACAGGGGCCTCCTACGAGCAGTACTTC.

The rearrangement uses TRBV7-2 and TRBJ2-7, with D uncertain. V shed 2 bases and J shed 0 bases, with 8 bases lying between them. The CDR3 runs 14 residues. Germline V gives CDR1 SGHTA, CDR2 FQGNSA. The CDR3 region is CASSLRVDSYEQYF. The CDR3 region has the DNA TGTGCCAGCAGCTTACGGGTAGACTCCTACGAGCAGTACTTC.

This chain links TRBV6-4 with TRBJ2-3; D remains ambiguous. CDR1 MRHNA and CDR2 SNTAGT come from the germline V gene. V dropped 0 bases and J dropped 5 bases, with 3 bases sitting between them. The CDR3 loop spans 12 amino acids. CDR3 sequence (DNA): TGTGCCAGCAGTGACTCCCGAGATACGCAGTATTTT. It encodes CASSDSRDTQYF.

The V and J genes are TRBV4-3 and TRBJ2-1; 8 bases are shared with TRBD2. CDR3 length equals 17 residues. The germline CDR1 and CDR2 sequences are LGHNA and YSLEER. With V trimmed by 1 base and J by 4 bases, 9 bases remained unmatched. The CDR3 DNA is TGCGCCAGCAGCCAAGGTACCGGGACTAGTAGGTACAATGAGCAGTTCTTC. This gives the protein CASSQGTGTSRYNEQFF.

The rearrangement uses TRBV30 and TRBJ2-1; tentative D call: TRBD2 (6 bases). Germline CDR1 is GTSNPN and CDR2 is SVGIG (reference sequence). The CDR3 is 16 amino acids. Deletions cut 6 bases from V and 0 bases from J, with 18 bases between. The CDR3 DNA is TGTGCCTGCCCCACTAGCCCGGCCAGCTCCTACAATGAGCAGTTCTTC. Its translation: CACPTSPASSYNEQFF. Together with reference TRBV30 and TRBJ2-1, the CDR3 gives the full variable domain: SQTIHQWPATLVQPVGSPLSLECTVEGTSNPNLYWYRQAAGRGLQLLFYSVGIGQISSEVPQNLSASRPQDRQFILSSKKLLLSDSGFYLCACPTSPASSYNEQFFGPGTRLTVL.